This T cell receptor (beta chain) was retrieved from a study of CD8 T cells in ankylosing spondylitis. Notes on the study in general: What appeared characteristic of ankylosing spondylitis blood was a TCR beta motif of several highly homologous variants.

This clonotype has only a few counts. Its specificity is unknown. TCRdb re-called the 5' RACE reads with MiXCR, one entry per CDR3 protein. There are over 600,000 distinct CDR3 sequences in the sample; about 20% occur only once, and approximately 18% lies in the top ten. The CDR3 is 14 residues long. The germline V and J ends were trimmed by 5 bases and 14 bases, with 19 bases remaining between them. CDR1 and CDR2 (germline): MNHEY, SMNVEV (reference sequence). This receptor was taken from a male donor with ankylosing spondylitis. The V gene is TRBV27, the J gene TRBJ1-6; no clear D. The sample was blood, either unsorted or a sorted T cell fraction (not recorded which). The CDR3 reads CASSPLIPGATLHF. The CDR3 region has the DNA TGTGCCAGCAGTCCATTGATACCAGGTGCGACCCTCCACTTT.